Listed below are T cell receptor beta chains from one sample, sequenced in a study of cytomegalovirus exposure and HLA in healthy donors. Profiling relied on immunoSEQ multiplex PCR, and the TCRdb table lists in-frame clones only, not all of them. The sample consists of about 140,000 clones, about four fifths of them appearing once. The sequenced sample consisted of PBMCs. The receptors were sampled from a female donor in good health and CMV-seronegative. Each CDR3 is given with its conserved first and last residue. The order of the fields is clone size, D gene, J gene, V gene, CDR3 protein, CDR3 DNA. D genes are given only for firm matches. Expanded clones get a size class; other rows say once, few or many, or leave the size out.

clone_size: NA
d_call: TRBD2
j_call: TRBJ2-5
v_call: TRBV19
cdr3_aa: CASSTGLAGVQETQYF
cdr3_nt: TGTGCCAGTAGTACCGGTCTAGCGGGGGTCCAAGAGACCCAGTACTTC

clone_size: NA
d_call: TRBD1
j_call: TRBJ2-7
v_call: TRBV6-6
cdr3_aa: CASSTTLGQSSYEQYF
cdr3_nt: TGTGCCAGCAGTACAACCCTGGGACAGAGCTCCTACGAGCAGTACTTC

clone_size: once
d_call: TRBD2
j_call: TRBJ2-7
v_call: TRBV7-9
cdr3_aa: CASSLKWTSGSEQYF
cdr3_nt: TGTGCCAGCAGCTTAAAGTGGACTAGCGGGAGCGAGCAGTACTTC

clone_size: NA
d_call: NA
j_call: TRBJ2-4
v_call: TRBV29-1
cdr3_aa: CSARGDIQYF
cdr3_nt: TGCAGCGCCCGAGGAGACATTCAGTACTTC

clone_size: NA
d_call: TRBD1
j_call: TRBJ2-3
v_call: TRBV6-5
cdr3_aa: CASSEHRGTQYF
cdr3_nt: TGTGCCAGCAGTGAACACAGGGGAACGCAGTATTTT

clone_size: NA
d_call: NA
j_call: TRBJ2-5
v_call: TRBV6-5
cdr3_aa: CASSYSGLDQETQYF
cdr3_nt: TGTGCCAGCAGTTACTCAGGCCTAGATCAAGAGACCCAGTACTTC

clone_size: few
d_call: NA
j_call: TRBJ1-1
v_call: TRBV14
cdr3_aa: CASSHVLSREAFF
cdr3_nt: TGTGCCAGCAGCCACGTTTTGAGCAGGGAAGCTTTCTTT

clone_size: NA
d_call: NA
j_call: TRBJ1-5
v_call: TRBV30
cdr3_aa: CAWSRGASQPQHF
cdr3_nt: TGTGCCTGGAGTCGGGGGGCTAGTCAGCCCCAGCATTTT

clone_size: once
d_call: NA
j_call: TRBJ1-5
v_call: TRBV2
cdr3_aa: CASKEDSNQPQHF
cdr3_nt: TGTGCCAGCAAGGAGGATAGCAATCAGCCCCAGCATTTT

clone_size: NA
d_call: NA
j_call: TRBJ2-5
v_call: TRBV6-5
cdr3_aa: CASSKGVWDQETQYF
cdr3_nt: TGTGCCAGCAGCAAGGGGGTTTGGGATCAAGAGACCCAGTACTTC

clone_size: NA
d_call: NA
j_call: TRBJ1-2
v_call: TRBV6-4
cdr3_aa: CASSPTQGNMDGYTF
cdr3_nt: TGTGCCAGCAGTCCGACACAGGGAAACATGGATGGCTACACCTTC

clone_size: few
d_call: NA
j_call: TRBJ1-1
v_call: TRBV9
cdr3_aa: CASSVYWNTEAFF
cdr3_nt: TGTGCCAGCAGCGTATACTGGAACACTGAAGCTTTCTTT

clone_size: NA
d_call: NA
j_call: TRBJ2-7
v_call: TRBV7-2
cdr3_aa: CASSLGVGGTPSF
cdr3_nt: TGTGCCAGCAGCTTAGGTGTTGGAGGGACCCCTTCCTTC

clone_size: NA
d_call: NA
j_call: TRBJ1-4
v_call: TRBV10-3
cdr3_aa: CAISERGRGEKLFF
cdr3_nt: TGTGCCATCAGTGAGAGGGGAAGGGGTGAAAAACTGTTTTTT

clone_size: once
d_call: NA
j_call: TRBJ2-2
v_call: TRBV5-1
cdr3_aa: CASSLPDTYTGELFF
cdr3_nt: TGCGCCAGCAGCTTGCCGGACACCTACACCGGGGAGCTGTTTTTT

clone_size: once
d_call: NA
j_call: TRBJ1-6
v_call: TRBV4-3
cdr3_aa: CASSQNYASPLHF
cdr3_nt: TGCGCCAGCAGCCAGAACTATGCTTCACCCCTCCACTTT

clone_size: once
d_call: NA
j_call: TRBJ2-3
v_call: TRBV6-4
cdr3_aa: CASSPGHNTDTQYF
cdr3_nt: TGTGCCAGCAGCCCGGGACATAACACAGATACGCAGTATTTT